The 26 T cell receptor beta chains below come from one sample, sequenced in a study of CD8+ T cells in alopecia areata. cDNA serving as the sequencing template came from extracted, reverse transcribed RNA. Profiled with immunoSEQ multiplex PCR; TCRdb holds only in-frame clones, not every one. Among about 82,000 clones listed, roughly half were seen once. Sequencing was done on a sample of NKG2D-high CD8+ T cells sorted from blood. The receptors derive from a human donor with alopecia areata.

CDR3 sequence reads: CASSFQQGYGYTF. Here the CDR3 DNA reads TGTGCCAGCAGTTTCCAACAGGGCTATGGCTACACCTTC. The chain joins TRBV27 to TRBJ1-2, with D tentatively TRBD1 (6 bases). Per the germline V gene, CDR1 is MNHEY and CDR2 is SMNVEV (reference sequence). This CDR3 has 13 residues. Deletions cut 3 bases from V and 4 bases from J, with 9 bases between.

This chain links TRBV29-1 with TRBJ1-2; no clear D. This CDR3 comprises 12 residues. Looked up from germline, CDR1 is SQVTM and CDR2 is ANQGSEA. Trimming removed 3 bases from V and 4 bases from J, with 9 bases in between. For the CDR3, the DNA is TGCAGCGTTGATGAGGCCGGCTATGGCTACACCTTC. Its protein product is CSVDEAGYGYTF.

This clone was detected only a few times. The chain is built from TRBV29-1 and TRBJ2-5; 8 bases line up with TRBD1. Germline-derived CDR1 and CDR2 are SQVTM and ANQGSEA. Germline trimming cut 0 bases from V and 6 bases from J; bases unmatched to any gene: 24. The CDR3 contains 20 residues. The CDR3 reads CSVEDAPEWTGLFVSKTQYF. The DNA for the CDR3 is TGCAGCGTTGAAGACGCCCCGGAGTGGACAGGGCTTTTCGTTTCGAAGACCCAGTACTTC.

This chain connects TRBV29-1 to TRBJ1-2; D unclear. Trimming removed 3 bases from V and 4 bases from J, with 6 bases in between. This CDR3 has 11 amino acids. The germline CDR1 and CDR2 sequences are SQVTM and ANQGSEA. CDR3 in amino acids: CSVDPVYGYTF. In DNA form, the CDR3 reads TGCAGCGTTGACCCGGTCTATGGCTACACCTTC.

The V and J genes are TRBV14 and TRBJ2-2; D gene uncertain. Trimming left V 4 bases short and J 1 base short, with 4 bases between. Germline CDR1 and CDR2: SGHDN and FVKESK. There are 13 residues in the CDR3. CDR3 DNA: TGTGCCAGCAGCCCGCAGAACACCGGGGAGCTGTTTTTT. Translated, it gives CASSPQNTGELFF.

This clone turned up a few times. This chain connects TRBV29-1 to TRBJ2-7; possible D gene TRBD1, 5 bases. The germline CDR1 and CDR2 sequences are SQVTM and ANQGSEA. The CDR3 extends over 13 amino acids. Trimming took off 3 bases at V and 4 bases at J, with 13 bases between the two ends. The CDR3, as DNA: TGCAGCGTTGAGACGAAGGGGCCATACGAGCAGTACTTC. Its protein product is CSVETKGPYEQYF.

In this sample, this clone turned up a few times. The V gene is TRBV14, the J gene TRBJ2-7; D remains ambiguous. Germline CDR1 reads SGHDN; CDR2 reads FVKESK. This CDR3 comprises 12 residues. V was trimmed by 1 base and J by 3 bases, leaving 4 bases between them. The CDR3 loop reads CASSQVGYEQYF. The CDR3 DNA follows: TGTGCCAGCAGCCAAGTGGGCTACGAGCAGTACTTC.

CDR3 sequence reads: CASSWTPNIQYF. The CDR3 DNA is TGTGCCAGCAGTTGGACCCCAAACATTCAGTACTTC. This chain links TRBV28 with TRBJ2-4; D not certain. Trimming took 4 bases from V and 6 from J, leaving 7 bases between them. Germline V gene lookup returns CDR1 MDHEN and CDR2 SYDVKM. This CDR3 is built from 12 residues. Full variable domain (outside the CDR3, taken from reference TRBV28 and TRBJ2-4): DVKVTQSSRYLVKRTGEKVFLECVQDMDHENMFWYRQDPGLGLRLIYFSYDVKMKEKGDIPEGYSVSREKKERFSLILESASTNQTSMYLCASSWTPNIQYFGAGTRLSVL.

V is TRBV2 and J is TRBJ2-7; possibly TRBD2 for D (6 bases). The CDR3 runs to 11 residues. The V end lost 8 bases, the J end lost 3 bases, and 8 bases lay between the germline ends. CDR1 SNHLY and CDR2 FYNNEI come from the germline V gene. CDR3 DNA: TGTGCCAGCTACGGGGGCTACGAGCAGTACTTC. It is translated as CASYGGYEQYF.

This clone was counted a single time. The V and J genes are TRBV27 and TRBJ2-3, with 8 bases identical to TRBD2. V dropped 5 bases and J dropped 5; count of bases not matched to a gene: 15. Germline assignment: CDR1 MNHEY and CDR2 SMNVEV (reference sequence). The CDR3 has 17 amino acids. In DNA form, the CDR3 reads TGTGCCAGCAGTCACCTCCCTCTTGGGAGCGGGGGAGATACGCAGTATTTT. The encoded protein is CASSHLPLGSGGDTQYF.

The V and J genes are TRBV28 and TRBJ1-1; D is undetermined. Trimming removed 6 bases at V and 2 bases at J, with 16 bases between. The CDR3 spans 15 residues. The germline CDR1 and CDR2 sequences are MDHEN and SYDVKM. CDR3 sequence reads: CASSLGRYRNTEAFF. DNA for the CDR3: TGTGCCAGCAGCCTCGGGCGATACCGCAACACTGAAGCTTTCTTT.

The V gene is TRBV28, the J gene TRBJ1-6; no clear D gene. The CDR3 runs to 13 residues. V shed 5 bases and J shed 7 bases, with 9 bases lying between them. Germline-derived CDR1 and CDR2 are MDHEN and SYDVKM. The chain's CDR3 is CASSPDGNSPLHF. As DNA, the CDR3 is TGTGCCAGCAGTCCCGACGGGAATTCACCCCTCCACTTT.

This clone was picked up a small number of times. The V gene is TRBV29-1, the J gene TRBJ2-3, with TRBD1 identical over 9 bases. The germline gives CDR1 SQVTM, CDR2 ANQGSEA. The trim removed 3 bases at V and 7 bases at J, leaving 11 bases unmatched. This CDR3 has 15 amino acids. Here the CDR3 reads CSVDGGTGRRNTQYF. For the CDR3, the DNA is TGCAGCGTTGATGGGGGGACAGGGCGGCGGAATACGCAGTATTTT.

This clone was seen just once. This chain uses TRBV29-1 with TRBJ2-7; 7 bases agree with TRBD1. The CDR3 is 16 amino acids. Per germline, CDR1 SQVTM and CDR2 ANQGSEA. The V gene end was trimmed by 0 bases and the J gene end by 3 bases; junction bases not matched to a gene: 11. CDR3 coding DNA: TGCAGCGTTGAAGAGGTGAGACAGGGAGTGGGCTACGAGCAGTACTTC. Residues: CSVEEVRQGVGYEQYF.

This clone was recorded a few times. The genes are TRBV30 and TRBJ2-3, with D hard to call. This CDR3 has 10 residues. Germline V lookup: CDR1 GTSNPN, CDR2 SVGIG (reference sequence). The CDR3: CAWPPPPQYF. CDR3 DNA sequence: TGTGCTTGGCCCCCCCCTCCGCAGTATTTT.

The chain links TRBV29-1 to TRBJ2-7; 10 positions agree with TRBD2. The CDR3 loop spans 17 amino acids. The ends lost 4 bases at V and 5 bases at J; junction bases unmatched: 17. Per germline, CDR1 SQVTM and CDR2 ANQGSEA. The CDR3 coding sequence is TGCAGCGTTGCCCCTCCCCCCGAACTAGCGGGGAAAGACGAGCAGTACTTC. This encodes CSVAPPPELAGKDEQYF.

This sequence joins TRBV27 and TRBJ1-3, with D perhaps matching TRBD1 (5 bases). CDR1 and CDR2 (germline): MNHEY, SMNVEV (reference sequence). The CDR3 has 12 residues. Trimming removed 5 bases from V and 4 bases from J, with 6 bases in between. CDR3 protein: CASSAGGNTIYF. CDR3 in DNA: TGTGCCAGCAGTGCAGGGGGAAACACCATATATTTT.

V and J are TRBV7-9 and TRBJ2-1, with TRBD2 as a possible D gene (7 bases). The CDR3 runs 11 residues. The V gene lost 4 bases and the J gene lost 10 bases, with 8 bases spanning the gap. CDR1 and CDR2 (germline): SEHNR, FQNEAQ (reference sequence). CDR3 protein: CASSWGGEQFF. The CDR3 region has the DNA TGTGCCAGCAGCTGGGGGGGCGAGCAGTTCTTC.

The rearrangement joins TRBV4-1 to TRBJ2-6; tentatively, D is TRBD2 (5 bases). V was pared by 0 bases and J by 4 bases, with 10 bases between. The CDR3 is made up of 16 amino acids. Germline values: CDR1 MGHRA, CDR2 YSYEKL. CDR3 sequence: CASSQERGSGANVLTF. In DNA, the CDR3 is TGCGCCAGCAGCCAAGAGAGAGGGTCCGGGGCCAACGTCCTGACTTTC.

The rearrangement links TRBV5-1 to TRBJ2-5; D gene unclear. Between the trimmed V and J ends, which lost 0 bases and 1 base, there was a span of 10 bases. CDR1 is SGHRS and CDR2 is YFSETQ in the germline V gene. This CDR3 has 15 amino acids. The DNA for the CDR3 is TGCGCCAGCAGCTTGGAAGTGGGGATCCAAGAGACCCAGTACTTC. This gives the protein CASSLEVGIQETQYF.

V and J are TRBV7-6 and TRBJ2-6; tentatively, D is TRBD1 or TRBD2 (5 bases each). This CDR3 has 17 amino acids. Per germline, CDR1 SGHVS and CDR2 FNYEAQ. V gave up 3 bases and J gave up 8 bases, with 20 bases separating them. Here the CDR3 reads CASSFGAGDGFTNVLTF. The CDR3 DNA reads as TGTGCCAGCAGCTTTGGGGCCGGGGATGGGTTTACCAACGTCCTGACTTTC.

The chain links TRBV30 to TRBJ2-3, with unresolved D. The CDR3 has 11 residues. V was cut by 3 bases and J by 6 bases, with 7 bases left in between. The germline V gene encodes CDR1 GTSNPN and CDR2 SVGIG (reference sequence). In DNA, the CDR3 is TGTGCCTGGAGCGGCCCCGATACGCAGTATTTT. As protein: CAWSGPDTQYF.

This chain connects TRBV7-8 to TRBJ2-2; 11 nucleotides agree with TRBD2. CDR1 SGHVS and CDR2 FQNEAQ come from the germline V gene. This CDR3 has 16 amino acids. Germline trimming cut 4 bases from V and 4 bases from J; bases unmatched to any gene: 5. The CDR3 reads CASSSSGRPGTGELFF. CDR3 DNA sequence: TGTGCCAGCAGCTCTAGCGGGAGGCCCGGCACCGGGGAGCTGTTTTTT.

The table lists this clone with a few counts. The rearrangement uses TRBV28 and TRBJ1-2; 9 nucleotides agree with TRBD1. The V gene's germline CDR1 is MDHEN and CDR2 SYDVKM. The CDR3 spans 15 residues. J was trimmed by 4 bases and V by 10 bases; bases with no gene match: 13. CDR3 nucleotide sequence: TGTGCCATTTTTACTGCCGGGACAGGGACCTATGGCTACACCTTC. It specifies CAIFTAGTGTYGYTF.

The count of this clone is one. The chain links TRBV5-1 to TRBJ2-7; D assignment may be TRBD1 or TRBD2 (5 bases each). The V gene's germline CDR1 is SGHRS and CDR2 YFSETQ. Trimming left V 1 base short and J 3 bases short, with 14 bases between. The CDR3 has 15 amino acids. The CDR3, as DNA: TGCGCCAGCAGCTTGTCCGGGACGGATATCTACGAGCAGTACTTC. Amino acid sequence: CASSLSGTDIYEQYF.

This clone has just one count. The chain uses TRBV5-6 and TRBJ2-1; D remains unclear. The CDR3 is made up of 12 amino acids. CDR1 is SGHDT, CDR2 YYEEEE, per germline. The germline V and J ends were trimmed by 2 bases and 8 bases, with 8 bases remaining between them. The DNA for the CDR3 is TGTGCCAGCAGCTTTGCAACTGATGAGCAGTTCTTC. Amino acids: CASSFATDEQFF.